This record concerns one T cell receptor (beta chain) sequence. The target antigen is unknown. The sample is drawn from a study of graft-versus-host responses after intestinal transplantation. Study information: Recipients had multivisceral, liver-intestinal, or isolated intestinal transplants. The recipients all started with anti-thymocyte globulin induction and then took tacrolimus and steroids for about 3 years.

V was cut by 1 base and J by 4 bases, with 22 bases left in between. The CDR3 runs to 18 residues. The germline V gene encodes CDR1 MNHNS and CDR2 SASEGT. Both intraepithelial and lamina propria lymphocytes were released by processing graft tissue. Study-wide results and limits: The marrow of recipients harbored GvH clones, and ileum or blood showed some of them first. Peak levels of circulating GvH clones tracked with early post-transplant HvG declines.

Profiling relied on immunoSEQ multiplex PCR, and the TCRdb table lists in-frame clones only, not all of them. The profile shows 15,000 or so clones, roughly 68% of them singletons. The chain links TRBV6-1 to TRBJ1-1, with a weak D call TRBD1 (6 bases). The material was ileum tissue, obtained around 690 days after intestinal transplantation. This receptor was identified in a human patient who received an intestinal transplant, so some T cells may come from the graft donor. The CDR3 spells CASSEGGVGGRLGTEAFF. In nucleotides, the CDR3 is TGTGCCAGCAGTGAAGGTGGGGTAGGGGGTAGGTTGGGCACTGAAGCTTTCTTT.